The rows below give T cell receptor beta chains drawn from one sample of a study of CD4 T cells in relation to SARS-CoV-2 and coronaviruses. Some clones are missing from TCRdb's copy, which holds only in-frame ones; the method was immunoSEQ multiplex PCR. The table has about 19,000 clones, approximately 80% seen once; the top ten hold roughly 10%. Antigen specificity for these receptors is unknown. Sequencing was carried out using CD4+ T cells from PBMCs, cultured in vitro. Every receptor here comes from a human donor in good health. CDR3s include the opening cysteine and the closing phenylalanine or tryptophan.

v_call cdr3_aa
TRBV5-1 CASSLGTAGNTIYF
TRBV30 CAWSVKYRGTGELFF
TRBV5-1 CASSFTSGFQETQYF
TRBV7-3 CASSLPGGADTQYF
TRBV11-2 CASSFTGASSGNTIYF
TRBV10-3 CAISGTGSYEQYF
TRBV27 CASRQGTSGRTGELFF
TRBV7-2 CASSQTGTRGDTQYF
TRBV19 CASRLTLTGELFF
TRBV18 CASSPPTVNTEAFF
TRBV7-6 CASSLHPLASGELFF
TRBV7-8 CASSLGGDRGLNF
TRBV3-1/TRBV3-2 CASSQTWGDGKETQYF
TRBV9 CASSVVTGEAPSEQFF
TRBV7-8 CASSLGQGRAETQYF
TRBV21-1 CASSTFPGQSRVRIQYF
TRBV27 CASSLSSGKYGYTF
TRBV4-2 CASSQDQLQPQHF
TRBV7-6 CASSARGTGGNSPLHF
TRBV6-2/TRBV6-3 CASSFSTQSFSYEQYF
TRBV6-2/TRBV6-3 CASSYRWDYEQYF
TRBV12-5 CASGSTLAGSYNEQFF
TRBV25-1 CASSELEEWEQFF
TRBV29-1 CSVVGRVNTEAFF
TRBV6-2/TRBV6-3 CASSYSAGQGNEKLFF
TRBV10-3 CAISESLLPSGGNNEQFF
TRBV4-3 CASSQDLAETYGYTF
TRBV4-1 CASSQDWTGFGTF
TRBV6-5 CASTSGSGELFF
TRBV6-5 CASTRLRTNTDTQYF
TRBV29-1 CSVVGYRGLYEQYF
TRBV5-1 CASSPAGTAPTREGYTF
TRBV2 CASSGGLAGLKTQYF
TRBV7-9 CASSLDGQTIPYF
TRBV7-2 CASSRGLARNEQFF
TRBV2 CASIPDRSTKNIQYF
TRBV25-1 CASSDMAGGYEQYF
TRBV2 CASSETRVRQETQYF
TRBV25-1 CASSELGSSGNTIYF
TRBV6-1 CASSEMWGNSNQPQHF
TRBV7-2 CASSLAGNNEKLFF
TRBV5-1 CASSSYAGDTGELFF
TRBV12-3/TRBV12-4 CASSLARAFEQFF
TRBV11-2 CASSPLAGGIVDEQYF
TRBV6-2/TRBV6-3 CASSYGGWGYTEAFF
TRBV7-8 CASSLWSLLAGSSRGNTIYF
TRBV19 CASTEGSDYGYTF
TRBV9 CASSGGRTLNTEAFF
TRBV7-2 CASSSEGGREQYF
TRBV7-2 CASSLEDFRGGELFF